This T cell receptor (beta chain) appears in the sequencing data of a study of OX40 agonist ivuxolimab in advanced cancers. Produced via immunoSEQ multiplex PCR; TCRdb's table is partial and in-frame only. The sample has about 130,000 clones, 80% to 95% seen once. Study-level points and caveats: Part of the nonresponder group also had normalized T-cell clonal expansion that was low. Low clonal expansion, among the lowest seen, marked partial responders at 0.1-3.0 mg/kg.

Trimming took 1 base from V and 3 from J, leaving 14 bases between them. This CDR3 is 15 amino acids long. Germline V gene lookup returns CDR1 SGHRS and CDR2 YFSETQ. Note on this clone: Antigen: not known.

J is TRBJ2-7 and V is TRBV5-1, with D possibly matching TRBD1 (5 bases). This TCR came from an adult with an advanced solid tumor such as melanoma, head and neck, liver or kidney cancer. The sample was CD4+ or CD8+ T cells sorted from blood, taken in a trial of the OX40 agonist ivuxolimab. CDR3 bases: TGCGCCAGCAGCTTGAGCTGGCAGGGAATCTACGAGCAGTACTTC. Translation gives CASSLSWQGIYEQYF.